A selection of T cell receptor beta chains follows, all from one sample in a study of human T cells and chemical hapten exposure. TCRdb recomputed calls from the RACE reads with MiXCR, one row per CDR3 protein. The table shows 180,000 or so distinct CDR3 sequences, with about 22% occurring only once. Specimen: whole blood, collected in connection with sensitization to the hapten diphenylcyclopropenone (DPC). Source of these receptors: a woman in her 50s with alopecia areata. Some clones in this sample may be carry-over from other donors' samples. Each CDR3 is given without its conserved first and last residue.

J gene,V gene,CDR3 protein
TRBJ2-1,TRBV20-1,SARDLLEPGGNEQF
TRBJ2-1,TRBV6-5,ASRLAGGLQGNEQF
TRBJ1-2,TRBV19,ASQVPGQIAWGYT
TRBJ2-2,TRBV5-1,ASSFEGQANTGELF
TRBJ1-6,TRBV7-9,ASSLAETGSDSPLH
TRBJ1-1,TRBV20-1,SARGLVWGTEAF
TRBJ1-2,TRBV9,ASNGPETGNYGYT
TRBJ2-1,TRBV7-8,ASSLGDARNEQF
TRBJ2-3,TRBV27,ASSLPSGSSTDTQY
TRBJ2-3,TRBV29-1,SVRRGRDTDTQY
TRBJ2-3,TRBV7-9,ASSRASWTSGRFTDTQY
TRBJ1-5,TRBV5-1,ASRLDMFSNQPQH
TRBJ2-1,TRBV29-1,SVEPQANEQF
TRBJ1-1,TRBV12-3/TRBV12-4,ASSEQAGTEAF
TRBJ1-3,TRBV5-1,ASSLTGGSLYGNTIY
TRBJ2-5,TRBV7-8,ASSFRGASQETQY
TRBJ2-1,TRBV5-1,ASSSLGAGATDEQF
TRBJ2-5,TRBV9,ASSVGASTTSETQY
TRBJ2-2,TRBV29-1,SGARGLNTGELF
TRBJ2-7,TRBV7-9,ASSPDSGAPSYEQY
TRBJ2-1,TRBV29-1,SGQVGTYNEQF
TRBJ1-5,TRBV12-5,ASAPGNSNQPQH
TRBJ2-3,TRBV12-3/TRBV12-4,ASSLPWPDTQY
TRBJ2-1,TRBV11-2,ASSPYSGYNEQF
TRBJ2-5,TRBV5-1,ASSLASRGAETQY
TRBJ2-5,TRBV29-1,SVRVVQETQY
TRBJ2-7,TRBV24-1,ATSETGLAGRPLEQY
TRBJ2-7,TRBV20-1,SASELAGVGEQY